This T cell receptor (beta chain) was found in a study of blood T cell repertoires in COVID-19 (dated by TCRdb to the early 2020s). About the full investigation: Samples from collaborators originated in the United States, Italy and Spain and spanned both the acute and convalescent phases of COVID-19. Where HLA class I and class II types were available, the types were taken from metadata supplied by the sample provider, not from assay-based typing. The samples were drawn from two sources: the first 160 participants of the ongoing ImmuneRACE study, and 1,000 to 1,500 subjects contributed by 6 global collaborators. The prospective study material was composed of cDNA or gDNA derived from T cells, B-cell-depleted T cells, or PBMCs. Sample metadata almost always included a de-identified subject ID, COVID-19 status, age in years and sex. The repertoires were released in a freely available public database meant as a resource for research on the immune response to SARS-CoV-2. The dataset comprised deeply sampled blood TCRbeta repertoires from subjects exposed to, actively infected with, or recovered from COVID-19.

The immunoSEQ Assay, a bias-controlled multiplex PCR, was used to amplify TCRbeta CDR3 regions from genomic DNA. Per the source publication's procedure: Nucleated cell counts per sample were estimated from amplification of reference gene primers within the assay. To quantify the absolute abundance of each unique TCRbeta CDR3 rearrangement, sequence reads were collapsed and filtered. Productive Simpson clonality was computed per sample as the square root of Simpson's diversity index over productive rearrangements. Drawn from immuneACCESS, this table holds only the in-frame rearrangements with V and J called that TCRdb kept. Clones are partly lost; checked studies trace under half to an unresolved V gene and leave the rest unexplained. For V, J and clone size, that table is used; D and trimming come from the DNA. In this sample the table shows about 260,000 clones, 70% to 85% of which occur a single time. 1.5% to 2% of the sample belongs to the ten largest clones.

Of note for this clone: No cognate antigen has been identified for it. Qualities for individual bases were not recorded, and no much larger clone is one base off.

Whole blood was collected in K2EDTA tubes by collaborating institutions according to the institutions' own protocols. For TCRbeta analysis, collaborators shipped samples as frozen whole blood, isolated PBMCs, or DNA extracted from either of those sample types. What the research found in general, with its limitations: Clinical and demographic metadata were provided uncurated, with the amount varying by source and participant.

The sequenced sample consisted of peripheral blood. The receptor's source is a woman aged 80 or over with acute or convalescent COVID-19.

This receptor has the CDR3 CASSAGPSTDTQYF. The nucleotide sequence is TGTGCCAGCAGTGCGGGGCCCAGCACAGATACGCAGTATTTT. The V gene is TRBV3-1 (or the pseudogene TRBV3-2) and the J gene is TRBJ2-3; TRBD2 is a weak D gene call, 6 bases matching. Inclusive of the bounding cysteine and phenylalanine, the CDR3 is 14 residues long. Left in the record is the CDR3 DNA by itself, 42 bases read in frame from the first base. Between the V and J ends, shortened by 6 bases and 0 bases respectively, the junction contains 10 bases. The germline V gene (reference sequence) provides CDR1 LGHDT and CDR2 YNNKEL.